The clone carrying this T cell receptor (beta chain) was recorded at least ten times. Trimming cost V 2 bases and J 0 bases, with 12 bases left between them. The CDR3 runs to 15 residues. The germline V gene encodes CDR1 DFQATT and CDR2 SNEGSKA (reference sequence). Libraries of TCR beta came from quantitative 5'-RACE with molecular barcodes. TCRdb re-called the 5' RACE reads through MiXCR, storing one row per CDR3 protein. The repertoire holds around 250,000 distinct CDR3 sequences, with about 10% as singletons. This sample is part of a study of CD8 T cells in ankylosing spondylitis. This sequence joins TRBV20-1 and TRBJ2-3; D is perhaps TRBD1 or TRBD2 (5 bases each). The source of this sequence is a male donor with ankylosing spondylitis or in good health (not recorded which). The sample consisted of blood, either unsorted or a sorted T cell fraction (not recorded which). CDR3 DNA sequence: TGCAGTGCTAGAAGGGACGGCAGGAGCACAGATACGCAGTATTTT. Protein: CSARRDGRSTDTQYF.